This T cell receptor beta chain originates from a study of CD8 T cells in ankylosing spondylitis. Study-level results: Researchers reportedly found disease-linked clones significantly enriched in matched ankylosing spondylitis synovial fluid.

This clonotype was found a few times. Antigen specificity is unknown. MiXCR, run by TCRdb on the 5' RACE reads, gives a single entry per CDR3 protein. The table lists approximately 25,000 distinct CDR3 sequences, over 7% of them singletons. Germline CDR1 and CDR2: SEHNR and FQNEAQ (reference sequence). CDR3 size: 20 residues. Trimming left V 5 bases short and J 1 base short, with 27 bases between. The TCR was taken from a male donor with ankylosing spondylitis or in good health (not recorded which). The material sequenced was blood. The chain has TRBV7-9 and TRBJ1-3, with D perhaps matching TRBD1 (6 bases). DNA for the CDR3: TGTGCCAGCAGCCGATTCCGCTATTCTGGACAGATCTCGTCTGGAAACACCATATATTTT. As protein: CASSRFRYSGQISSGNTIYF.